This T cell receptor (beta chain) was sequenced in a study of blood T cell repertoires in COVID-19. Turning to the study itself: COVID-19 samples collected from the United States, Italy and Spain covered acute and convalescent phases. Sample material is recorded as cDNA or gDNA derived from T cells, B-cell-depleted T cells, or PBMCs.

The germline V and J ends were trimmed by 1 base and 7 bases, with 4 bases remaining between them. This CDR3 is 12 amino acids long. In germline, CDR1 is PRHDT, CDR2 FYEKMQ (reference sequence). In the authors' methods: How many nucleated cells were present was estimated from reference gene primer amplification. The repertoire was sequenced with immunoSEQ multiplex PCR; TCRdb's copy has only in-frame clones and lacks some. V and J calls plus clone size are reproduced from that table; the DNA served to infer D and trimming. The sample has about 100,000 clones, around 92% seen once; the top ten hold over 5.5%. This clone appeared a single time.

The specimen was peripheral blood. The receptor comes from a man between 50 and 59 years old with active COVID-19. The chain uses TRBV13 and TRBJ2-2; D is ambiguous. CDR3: CASSLAGGELFF. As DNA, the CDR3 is TGTGCCAGCAGCTTAGCCGGCGGGGAGCTGTTTTTT.